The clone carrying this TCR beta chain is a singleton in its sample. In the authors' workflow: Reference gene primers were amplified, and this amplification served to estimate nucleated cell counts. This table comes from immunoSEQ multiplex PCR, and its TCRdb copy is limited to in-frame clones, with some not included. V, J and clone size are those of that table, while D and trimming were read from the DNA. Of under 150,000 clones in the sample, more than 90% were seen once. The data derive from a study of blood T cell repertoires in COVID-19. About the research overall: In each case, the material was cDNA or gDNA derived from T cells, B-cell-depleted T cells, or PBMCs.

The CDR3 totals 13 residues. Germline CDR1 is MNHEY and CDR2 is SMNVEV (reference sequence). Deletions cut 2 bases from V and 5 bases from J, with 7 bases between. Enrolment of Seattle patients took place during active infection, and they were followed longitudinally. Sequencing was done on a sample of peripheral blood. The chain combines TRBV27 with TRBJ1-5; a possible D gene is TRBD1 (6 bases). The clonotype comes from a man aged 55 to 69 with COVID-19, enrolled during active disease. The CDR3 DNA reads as TGTGCCAGCAGTTTAAACAGGGATCAGCCCCAGCATTTT. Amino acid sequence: CASSLNRDQPQHF.